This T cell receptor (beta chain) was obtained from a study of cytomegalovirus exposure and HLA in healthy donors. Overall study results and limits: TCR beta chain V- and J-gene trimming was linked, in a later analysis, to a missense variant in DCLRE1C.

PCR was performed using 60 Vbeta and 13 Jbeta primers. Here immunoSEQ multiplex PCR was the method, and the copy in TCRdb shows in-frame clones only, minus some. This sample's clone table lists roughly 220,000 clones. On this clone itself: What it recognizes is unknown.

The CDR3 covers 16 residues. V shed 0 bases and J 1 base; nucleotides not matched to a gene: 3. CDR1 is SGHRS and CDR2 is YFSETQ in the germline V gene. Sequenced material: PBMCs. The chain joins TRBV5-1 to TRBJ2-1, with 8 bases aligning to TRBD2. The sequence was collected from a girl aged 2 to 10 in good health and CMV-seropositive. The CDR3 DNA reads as TGCGCCAGCAGCTTGGCAGGACTAGCTTCCTACAATGAGCAGTTCTTC. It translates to CASSLAGLASYNEQFF. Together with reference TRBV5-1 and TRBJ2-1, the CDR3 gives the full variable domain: KAGVTQTPRYLIKTRGQQVTLSCSPISGHRSVSWYQQTPGQGLQFLFEYFSETQRNKGNFPGRFSGRQFSNSRSEMNVSTLELGDSALYLCASSLAGLASYNEQFFGPGTRLTVL.